These 27 T cell receptor beta chains were all obtained from the same sample, sequenced in a study of CD8 T cells in Susac syndrome. Reverse transcription of about 0.45 to 1 ug RNA was carried out with random hexamers. TCRdb ran MiXCR on the immunoSEQ multiplex PCR reads and lists one entry per CDR3 protein. The data contain more than 85,000 distinct CDR3 sequences, around 97% of them singletons. What was sequenced was CD4+ T cells from PBMCs. These receptor sequences come from a human donor in good health.

V usage is TRBV9 and J usage is TRBJ2-2; D is unclear. The CDR3 loop spans 13 amino acids. Between the trimmed V and J ends, which lost 0 bases and 8 bases, there was a span of 8 bases. CDR1 is SGDLS and CDR2 is YYNGEE in the germline V gene. The CDR3 DNA reads TGTGCCAGCAGCGTAGTCCCTTTAGGGGAGCTGTTTTTT. It codes for CASSVVPLGELFF.

V gene TRBV6-2 or TRBV6-3 combines with J gene TRBJ1-1; a possible D gene is TRBD1 (5 bases). Germline V CDR1 and CDR2: MNHEY, SVGEGT. V lost 4 bases to trimming and J lost 0 bases, with 9 bases between them. The CDR3 sequence is 14 residues long. The CDR3 spells CASSSPGLNTEAFF. The DNA for the CDR3 is TGTGCCAGCAGTTCACCGGGACTGAACACTGAAGCTTTCTTT.

This clonotype was seen a single time. The genes are TRBV6-2 or TRBV6-3 and TRBJ2-3; 9 nucleotides line up with TRBD1. The V and J ends lost 4 bases and 3 bases, in that order; junction bases with no gene match: 5. Germline V gives CDR1 MNHEY, CDR2 SVGEGT. The CDR3 consists of 15 residues. The CDR3 nucleotides are TGTGCCAGCAGTTTCGGACAGGGGAGGACAGATACGCAGTATTTT. This codes for CASSFGQGRTDTQYF.

This clonotype was found once. The chain is built from TRBV30 and TRBJ2-4, with 15 bases matching TRBD2. Germline trimming cut 3 bases from V and 3 bases from J; bases unmatched to any gene: 12. From germline, CDR1 is GTSNPN and CDR2 SVGIG (reference sequence). This CDR3 comprises 19 residues. CDR3: CAWRTRTSGGDPYKNIQYF. The DNA of the CDR3 is TGTGCCTGGAGGACCCGGACTAGCGGGGGGGACCCCTACAAAAACATTCAGTACTTC.

The genes are TRBV19 and TRBJ2-6, with TRBD1 identical over 10 bases. Germline V gene lookup returns CDR1 LNHDA and CDR2 SQIVND (reference sequence). With 3 bases clipped from V and 1 base from J, the junction kept 3 bases outside the gene matches. This CDR3 contains 17 residues. The chain's CDR3 is CASSIRQGASGANVLTF. The DNA for the CDR3 is TGTGCCAGTAGTATCCGACAGGGGGCATCTGGGGCCAACGTCCTGACTTTC.

This clonotype was seen only once. The chain joins TRBV29-1 to TRBJ2-1; 9 bases align to TRBD2. The CDR3 totals 15 residues. Germline assignment: CDR1 SQVTM and CDR2 ANQGSEA. V dropped 8 bases and J dropped 12; count of bases not matched to a gene: 20. This chain's CDR3 is CSSGSAGGPRAGQFF. As DNA, the CDR3 is TGCAGCTCTGGGTCGGCGGGAGGGCCCCGGGCAGGGCAGTTCTTC.

V usage is TRBV4-2 and J usage is TRBJ2-3; D ambiguous. Trimming took 0 bases from V and 0 from J, leaving 10 bases between them. The CDR3 loop spans 16 amino acids. The V gene's germline CDR1 is LGHNA and CDR2 YNFKEQ. CDR3 amino acids: CASSQDGQDSTDTQYF. The CDR3 region has the DNA TGTGCCAGCAGCCAAGACGGTCAGGATAGCACAGATACGCAGTATTTT.

This rearrangement joins TRBV29-1 to TRBJ2-3; 14 nucleotides align to TRBD2. Germline CDR1 reads SQVTM; CDR2 reads ANQGSEA. CDR3 size: 15 residues. The J segment lost 0 bases and the V segment lost 4 bases, leaving 0 bases of the junction unmatched. The CDR3, as DNA: TGCAGCGTTGGACTAGCGGGGGGGAGCACAGATACGCAGTATTTT. Its protein product is CSVGLAGGSTDTQYF.

J is TRBJ2-7 and V is TRBV15; no definite D call. Trimming removed 5 bases at V and 3 bases at J, with 8 bases between. Per germline, CDR1 LNHNV and CDR2 YYDKDF (reference sequence). The CDR3 length is 12 residues. The CDR3: CATSLTRYEQYF. CDR3 bases: TGTGCCACCAGCCTTACGCGCTACGAGCAGTACTTC.

The count of this clonotype is one. The V and J genes are TRBV30 and TRBJ2-7; D remains ambiguous. The V and J ends lost 2 bases and 3 bases respectively, with 11 bases between them. From germline, CDR1 is GTSNPN and CDR2 SVGIG (reference sequence). This CDR3 contains 13 residues. The CDR3 loop is CAWSLDNFYEQYF. For the CDR3, the DNA is TGTGCCTGGAGTCTAGACAACTTCTACGAGCAGTACTTC.

Of note for this clonotype: At one of its ends the junction is not consistent with the germline gene, which may arise from a read error. The chain employs TRBV4-3 and TRBJ2-1; D ambiguous. Germline assignment: CDR1 LGHNA and CDR2 YSLEER. The CDR3 has 12 amino acids. In nucleotides, the CDR3 is TGCGCCAGCAGCCATCAGTACAGTGAGCAGTTCTTC. This translates into CASSHQYSEQFF.

In the case of this clonotype: The junction shows a germline mismatch at one end, possibly a read error. The chain combines TRBV7-7 with TRBJ2-5; 7 nucleotides align to TRBD2. In germline, CDR1 is SSHAT, CDR2 FNYEAQ (reference sequence). This CDR3 is 15 amino acids long. CDR3 nucleotide sequence: TGTGCTAGCAGCTTAGAAAGGCGAGCGGGGGAGACCCAGTACTTC. Translation gives CASSLERRAGETQYF.

The chain carries TRBV12-3 or TRBV12-4 and TRBJ2-5, with 8 bases lining up with TRBD1. Trimming at V came to 5 bases and at J to 10 bases, leaving 3 bases not matched to a gene. This CDR3 has 11 amino acids. The CDR3 DNA reads as TGTGCCAGCAGTCGGGGACAGGTCCAGTACTTC. Amino acids: CASSRGQVQYF.

The chain couples TRBV9 to TRBJ2-2, with 11 positions matching TRBD2. J was trimmed by 4 bases and V by 4 bases; bases with no gene match: 6. In germline, CDR1 is SGDLS, CDR2 YYNGEE. This CDR3 has 16 residues. CDR3 nucleotide sequence: TGTGCCAGCAGCCCCAGACTAGCGGGAACCACCGGGGAGCTGTTTTTT. Protein sequence: CASSPRLAGTTGELFF.

This chain links TRBV19 with TRBJ1-2, with D hard to call. The germline CDR1 and CDR2 sequences are LNHDA and SQIVND (reference sequence). Between the trimmed V and J ends, which lost 8 bases and 5 bases, there was a span of 15 bases. CDR3 length: 13 residues. CDR3 sequence: CASHPLAGYGYTF. CDR3 nucleotides: TGTGCCAGTCACCCCCTGGCTGGGTATGGCTACACCTTC.

This chain links TRBV5-4 with TRBJ2-4; D remains ambiguous. The V gene lost 2 bases and the J gene lost 6 bases, with 6 bases spanning the gap. CDR1 is SGHNT, CDR2 YYREEE, per germline (reference sequence). There are 12 residues in the CDR3. CDR3 amino acids: CASSFDPNIQYF. The CDR3, as DNA: TGTGCCAGCAGCTTCGACCCAAACATTCAGTACTTC.

This clonotype was detected once. V is TRBV7-2 and J is TRBJ1-6; 9 nucleotides match TRBD1. The germline gives CDR1 SGHTA, CDR2 FQGNSA. This CDR3 spans 15 amino acids. J gave up 7 bases and V 5 bases, and 6 bases lay outside the gene matches. CDR3 bases: TGTGCCAGCAGCGCCCGACAGGGGGGGAATTCACCCCTCCACTTT. Protein sequence: CASSARQGGNSPLHF.

The chain is built from TRBV20-1 and TRBJ1-2; TRBD1 matches 7 bases. Germline V gene sequence: CDR1 DFQATT, CDR2 SNEGSKA (reference sequence). The junction had 6 bases not matched to a gene; V was cut back by 1 base and J by 1 base. The CDR3 covers 15 residues. The chain's CDR3 is CSARGDSSLNYGYTF. The CDR3, as DNA: TGCAGTGCTAGAGGGGACAGCTCGCTTAACTATGGCTACACCTTC.

The chain employs TRBV3-1 and TRBJ1-5; D is possibly TRBD1 (5 bases). This CDR3 contains 16 residues. The germline V gene encodes CDR1 LGHDT and CDR2 YNNKEL (reference sequence). Trimming stripped 8 bases from V and 0 bases from J, with 17 bases between. DNA for the CDR3: TGTGCCAGCTCTCAAAGGGGCGGAGATAGCAATCAGCCCCAGCATTTT. Protein: CASSQRGGDSNQPQHF. Complete variable domain (other parts from reference TRBV3-1 and TRBJ1-5): DTAVSQTPKYLVTQMGNDKSIKCEQNLGHDTMYWYKQDSKKFLKIMFSYNNKELIINETVPNRFSPKSPDKAHLNLHINSLELGDSAVYFCASSQRGGDSNQPQHFGDGTRLSIL.

The CDR3 DNA reads TGTGCCAGCAACCGGGACGGTAGCACAGATACGCAGTATTTT. This gives the protein CASNRDGSTDTQYF. The V gene is TRBV2, the J gene TRBJ2-3; D tentatively reads TRBD1 or TRBD2 (5 bases each). Per the germline V gene, CDR1 is SNHLY and CDR2 is FYNNEI. V dropped 7 bases and J dropped 0 bases, with 11 bases sitting between them. The CDR3 contains 14 residues.

The chain is built from TRBV7-8 and TRBJ2-1; TRBD1 aligns across 11 bases. This CDR3 has 13 residues. Unmatched junction bases numbered 2, after V lost 6 bases and J lost 7 bases. Germline V gives CDR1 SGHVS, CDR2 FQNEAQ. The CDR3, as DNA: TGTGCCAGCAGTTGGGACAGGGGGAATGAGCAGTTCTTC. As protein: CASSWDRGNEQFF.

V is TRBV5-1 and J is TRBJ2-4; D might be TRBD2 (6 bases). Germline V gene sequence: CDR1 SGHRS, CDR2 YFSETQ. V was trimmed by 4 bases and J by 4 bases, leaving 12 bases between them. The CDR3 runs 14 residues. This CDR3 is CASSPGGTKNIQYF. The CDR3 nucleotides are TGCGCCAGCAGCCCCGGGGGAACAAAAAACATTCAGTACTTC.

This clonotype was counted once. This chain connects TRBV28 to TRBJ1-2; D might be TRBD1 (6 bases). This CDR3 region has 15 residues. V lost 6 bases, J lost 8 bases, and 22 bases lay in between. In germline, CDR1 is MDHEN, CDR2 SYDVKM. The CDR3 spells CASREPFRDTGGYTF. In DNA form, the CDR3 reads TGTGCCAGCAGAGAACCTTTCCGGGACACCGGAGGCTACACCTTC.

This chain connects TRBV30 to TRBJ1-4; D gene uncertain. Germline V gene data show CDR1 as GTSNPN and CDR2 as SVGIG (reference sequence). This CDR3 comprises 13 residues. The V and J ends lost 2 bases and 5 bases respectively, with 9 bases between them. Here the CDR3 DNA reads TGTGCCTGGAGTCTGCGGAAGAATGAAAAACTGTTTTTT. This translates into CAWSLRKNEKLFF.

The DNA of the CDR3 is TGTGCCAGCAGCCAAGGCCACTTGAACACTGAAGCTTTCTTT. Residues: CASSQGHLNTEAFF. The chain is built from TRBV7-8 and TRBJ1-1; D gene uncertain. CDR1 SGHVS and CDR2 FQNEAQ come from the germline V gene. CDR3 length equals 14 residues. The V gene lost 5 bases and the J gene lost 0 bases, with 10 bases spanning the gap.

V and J are TRBV9 and TRBJ2-3; D unclear. Trimming left V 3 bases short and J 4 bases short, with 3 bases between. The CDR3 totals 11 residues. The V gene's germline CDR1 is SGDLS and CDR2 YYNGEE. The CDR3 region has the DNA TGTGCCAGCAGCGGCGCAGATACGCAGTATTTT. It is translated as CASSGADTQYF.

This clonotype was seen just once. The V call is TRBV12-3 or TRBV12-4, the J call TRBJ2-3; no firm D call. Trimming cost V 6 bases and J 6 bases, with 19 bases left between them. The CDR3 is made up of 15 amino acids. CDR3 amino acids: CASRSGGKDIDTQYF. In DNA, the CDR3 is TGTGCCAGCAGGTCCGGTGGCAAGGATATCGATACGCAGTATTTT.